This TCR beta chain stems from a study of CD8 T cells in ankylosing spondylitis. This clonotype was found many times. Its antigen is unidentified. CDR3 length: 13 amino acids. CDR1 is SEHNR and CDR2 is FQNEAQ in the germline V gene (reference sequence). The V end lost 5 bases, the J end lost 11 bases, and 17 bases lay between the germline ends. For TCR beta, libraries came from quantitative 5'-RACE with molecular barcodes. TCRdb reprocessed the 5' RACE reads with MiXCR, giving one entry per CDR3 protein. The sample yields some 240,000 distinct CDR3 sequences, 20% to 30% seen once. Points from the study as a whole: A number of the motif variants had already been described in reactive arthritis synovial fluid and blood. With a CD8+ phenotype, disease-linked clones were relatively rare in peripheral blood. Researchers reportedly found disease-linked clones significantly enriched in matched ankylosing spondylitis synovial fluid.

This TCR was sampled from a male donor with ankylosing spondylitis or in good health (not recorded which). The specimen sequenced was blood, either unsorted or a sorted T cell fraction (not recorded which). V usage is TRBV7-9 and J usage is TRBJ2-3, with a weak D call TRBD2 (5 bases). The CDR3 reads CASSPQSGAGQYF. The CDR3 DNA follows: TGTGCCAGCAGCCCCCAGTCCGGCGCGGGGCAGTATTTT.